Listed below are T cell receptor beta chains from one sample, sequenced in a study of blood T cells in healthy people across ages. Via MiXCR, TCRdb re-called the 5' RACE reads, giving one row per CDR3 protein. The table records 550,000 to 750,000 distinct CDR3 sequences, around 21% of them present only once. Specimen: blood. The origin of the receptors is a man aged 65-85 years in good health. CDR3s include the opening cysteine and the closing phenylalanine or tryptophan. The order of the fields is CDR3 protein, J gene, clone size, V gene. Clone size is not always given. Where it is, it says once, few, many or a class for expanded clones.

CDR3: CASSYQSPSGYGYTF
J: TRBJ1-2
size: NA
V: TRBV6-5

CDR3: CASSVGEGRFYGYTF
J: TRBJ1-2
size: NA
V: TRBV9

CDR3: CASSQDGAVYEQYF
J: NA
size: NA
V: TRBV3-1

CDR3: CASSRRLTGIEQYF
J: TRBJ2-7
size: NA
V: TRBV6-6

CDR3: CATRNDGGPYNEQFF
J: TRBJ2-1
size: few
V: TRBV15

CDR3: CASSERVDTDTQYF
J: TRBJ2-3
size: few
V: TRBV25-1

CDR3: CAEAERDNPSYNGQFF
J: NA
size: once
V: TRBV7-9

CDR3: CAGSSLQGEKNNEQFF
J: TRBJ2-1
size: few
V: TRBV7-9

CDR3: CASSLSGKPTGELFF
J: TRBJ2-2
size: NA
V: TRBV5-6

CDR3: CATSVLGSGELFF
J: TRBJ2-2
size: NA
V: TRBV24-1

CDR3: CATSRDSSGSTYEQYF
J: TRBJ2-7
size: NA
V: TRBV15

CDR3: CASKNRGPYEQYF
J: TRBJ2-7
size: NA
V: TRBV6-5

CDR3: CSAPGLAVNNEQFF
J: NA
size: few
V: TRBV20-1

CDR3: CASRRTQGTLTDTQYF
J: TRBJ2-3
size: few
V: TRBV7-9

CDR3: CASSIGTDTQYF
J: TRBJ2-3
size: NA
V: TRBV19

CDR3: CASSQVASGSSYEQYF
J: TRBJ2-7
size: few
V: TRBV4-1

CDR3: CASSLPGLAREQFF
J: TRBJ2-1
size: few
V: TRBV28

CDR3: CASSELYEQFF
J: TRBJ2-1
size: NA
V: TRBV6-1

CDR3: CASYGGYEQYF
J: TRBJ2-7
size: few
V: TRBV19

CDR3: CASRLGTSGFYEQYF
J: TRBJ2-7
size: NA
V: TRBV7-2

CDR3: CASIRTSGAYTDTQYF
J: TRBJ2-3
size: NA
V: TRBV7-2

CDR3: CASSFGQANVLTF
J: TRBJ2-6
size: NA
V: TRBV12-3/TRBV12-4

CDR3: CASSGTSGRREQFF
J: TRBJ2-1
size: many
V: TRBV4-3

CDR3: CASSQNPVSTDTQYF
J: TRBJ2-3
size: NA
V: TRBV3-1

CDR3: CASSSGPENTEAFF
J: TRBJ1-1
size: few
V: TRBV5-5

CDR3: CSVSRTSSEQFF
J: TRBJ2-1
size: few
V: TRBV29-1

CDR3: CSARDIDQPYNEQFF
J: TRBJ2-1
size: few
V: TRBV20-1

CDR3: CSVEQANTGELFF
J: TRBJ2-2
size: many
V: TRBV29-1

CDR3: CSARDLRGTGAEEEKLFF
J: TRBJ1-4
size: few
V: TRBV20-1

CDR3: CASSLYSGSSYEQYF
J: TRBJ2-7
size: many
V: TRBV7-2

CDR3: CASRLAQAGYEQYF
J: TRBJ2-7
size: NA
V: TRBV6-6